A selection of T cell receptor beta chains follows, all from one sample in a study of T-cell memory formation after mild COVID-19. TCRdb reanalysed the 5' RACE reads using MiXCR and keeps one entry per CDR3 protein. The sample lists 390,000 or so distinct CDR3 sequences; 15% to 20% were seen once. Material: PBMCs or a T cell subset sorted from them (not recorded which). The receptors here all came from a man aged 18 to 30 who had mild COVID-19 (a few samples of this study predate the infection). Cell type and time point are not known. Each CDR3 is given with its conserved first and last residue. Each record gives: clone size, J gene, V gene, D gene, CDR3 protein, CDR3 DNA. D genes are given only for firm matches. Rows may omit the clone size; those that give it use once, few, many or a size class.

.,TRBJ1-2,TRBV3-1,.,CASSQGVGSGYTF,TGTGCCAGCAGCCAGGGCGTAGGGAGTGGCTACACCTTC
few,TRBJ1-3,TRBV2,.,CASTPGRFSGNTIYF,TGTGCCAGCACCCCGGGACGGTTCTCTGGAAACACCATATATTTT
few,TRBJ2-1,TRBV4-3,.,CASSQDTKNEQFF,TGCGCCAGCAGCCAAGATACGAAAAATGAGCAGTTCTTC
.,TRBJ1-1,TRBV5-1,.,CASSSHRSMNTEAFF,TGCGCCAGCAGCTCTCACAGGAGCATGAACACTGAAGCTTTCTTT
.,TRBJ2-3,TRBV20-1,.,CSARWGSGTDTQYF,TGCAGTGCTAGATGGGGTAGCGGCACAGATACGCAGTATTTT
many,TRBJ2-5,TRBV5-1,.,CASSLQTVQETQYF,TGCGCCAGCAGCTTACAGACAGTCCAAGAGACCCAGTACTTC
.,TRBJ1-1,TRBV20-1,TRBD1,CSAPNLRQGTEAFF,TGCAGTGCACCAAACCTCCGACAGGGAACTGAAGCTTTCTTT
.,TRBJ1-2,TRBV6-6,.,CASSWTENYGYTF,TGTGCCAGCAGTTGGACGGAAAACTATGGCTACACCTTC
few,TRBJ2-5,TRBV11-2,.,CASSPQPGQETQYF,TGTGCCAGCAGCCCGCAGCCAGGTCAAGAGACCCAGTACTTC
.,TRBJ1-4,TRBV4-1,.,CASRHTAGEKLFF,TGCGCCAGCCGACATACCGCCGGGGAAAAACTGTTTTTT
.,TRBJ1-2,TRBV28,TRBD1,CATSTPGQVYGYTF,TGTGCCACTTCAACCCCAGGACAGGTCTATGGCTACACCTTC
few,TRBJ2-3,TRBV5-1,.,CASSLFSGGTDTQYF,TGCGCCAGCAGCTTGTTTTCAGGGGGCACAGATACGCAGTATTTT
many,TRBJ1-1,TRBV5-1,.,CASSWGGADTEAFF,TGCGCCAGCAGCTGGGGAGGAGCGGACACTGAAGCTTTCTTT
many,TRBJ2-3,TRBV4-3,.,CASSVNTRMDTQYF,TGCGCCAGCAGCGTGAACACCCGCATGGATACGCAGTATTTT
.,TRBJ1-6,TRBV6-5,.,CASSYGTHYNSPLHF,TGTGCCAGCAGTTACGGGACCCATTATAATTCACCCCTCCACTTT
few,TRBJ1-2,TRBV11-2,.,CASSLGPAGVGYTF,TGTGCCAGCAGCTTAGGACCAGCGGGGGTAGGCTACACCTTC
few,TRBJ2-3,TRBV6-5,TRBD2,CASGIAGGTSTDTQYF,TGTGCCAGCGGGATAGCGGGGGGAACTAGCACAGATACGCAGTATTTT
once,TRBJ2-7,TRBV6-2/TRBV6-3,TRBD2,CASRGLASSYEQYF,TGTGCCAGCAGAGGACTAGCGAGCTCCTACGAGCAGTACTTC
few,TRBJ2-3,TRBV5-1,TRBD2,CASRTSGASTDTQYF,TGCGCCAGCAGAACTAGCGGCGCTAGCACAGATACGCAGTATTTT
.,TRBJ2-6,TRBV3-1,TRBD1,CASSQVGQGAAGANVLTF,TGTGCCAGCAGCCAGGTGGGACAGGGGGCTGCTGGGGCCAACGTCCTGACTTTC
few,TRBJ2-1,TRBV9,TRBD2,CASSVEAGAFNPYNEQFF,TGTGCCAGCAGCGTAGAAGCGGGGGCGTTCAACCCCTACAATGAGCAGTTCTTC
.,TRBJ2-5,TRBV21-1,.,CASSKQGTQETQYF,TGTGCCAGCAGCAAACAGGGCACCCAAGAGACCCAGTACTTC
.,TRBJ2-5,TRBV12-3/TRBV12-4,TRBD2,CASSLTSGGAETQYF,TGTGCCAGCAGTTTGACTAGCGGGGGGGCGGAGACCCAGTACTTC
many,TRBJ2-4,TRBV27,.,CASSYGPTPNIQYF,TGTGCCAGCAGCTACGGACCGACGCCAAACATTCAGTACTTC
few,TRBJ2-5,TRBV24-1,.,CATRGEGQETQYF,TGTGCAACCAGGGGTGAGGGCCAAGAGACCCAGTACTTC
few,TRBJ2-3,TRBV9,TRBD1,CASSVGGQGDTQYF,TGTGCCAGCAGCGTAGGGGGACAGGGGGATACGCAGTATTTT
.,TRBJ1-2,TRBV4-1,.,CASSQGDTGYGYTF,TGCGCCAGCAGCCAAGGGGACACGGGCTATGGCTACACCTTC
.,TRBJ2-1,TRBV27,.,CASTQGFEQFF,TGTGCCAGCACCCAAGGTTTTGAGCAGTTCTTC
.,TRBJ1-5,TRBV30,.,CAWSGTFNQPQHF,TGTGCCTGGAGTGGGACATTCAATCAGCCCCAGCATTTT
few,TRBJ2-2,TRBV7-8,.,CAVAAAGVTGELFF,TGTGCCGTGGCCGCGGCAGGGGTTACCGGGGAGCTGTTTTTT
.,TRBJ2-1,TRBV10-3,TRBD1,CAISDGQGFKNEQFF,TGTGCCATCAGTGATGGACAGGGGTTTAAGAATGAGCAGTTCTTC
few,TRBJ2-3,TRBV9,TRBD2,CASSGGRGGRGDTQYF,TGTGCCAGCAGCGGTGGCCGCGGGGGGCGGGGAGATACGCAGTATTTT
.,TRBJ2-1,TRBV3-1,TRBD1,CASSQEGTGNNEQFF,TGTGCCAGCAGCCAAGAAGGGACAGGTAACAATGAGCAGTTCTTC
.,TRBJ2-5,TRBV4-1,TRBD2,CASSRRLAGQETQYF,TGCGCCAGCAGCCGACGACTAGCGGGGCAAGAGACCCAGTACTTC
.,TRBJ1-1,TRBV5-1,.,CASFRDINAEAFF,TGCGCCAGCTTCCGAGATATTAACGCTGAAGCTTTCTTT
few,TRBJ2-4,TRBV7-2,TRBD2,CASSVAPAASGGGKNIQYF,TGTGCCAGCAGCGTCGCGCCCGCCGCTAGCGGGGGAGGCAAAAACATTCAGTACTTC
many,TRBJ2-3,TRBV7-2,TRBD2,CASSLYSGGITDTQYF,TGTGCCAGCAGTCTCTATAGCGGGGGAATCACAGATACGCAGTATTTT
few,TRBJ2-1,TRBV12-5,.,CASGFNSDEQFF,TGTGCTAGTGGTTTCAATTCGGATGAGCAGTTCTTC